This TCR beta chain originates from a study of T cell repertoires in cytomegalovirus infection. A note on this clonotype: Its antigen is unknown.

TCRdb reanalysed the reads using MiXCR and keeps one entry per CDR3 protein. The table lists more than 650,000 distinct CDR3 sequences, about a third of them singletons. Study-level results: Cumulative frequency (of public TCR beta family members) identified carriers of CMV plus the relevant HLA.

The sequencing input was PBMCs. This clonotype was sampled from a human donor in good health (CMV status not recorded). Some clones in this sample may be carry-over from other donors' samples.

CDR3 DNA sequence: TGTGCCAGCAGGAGCCCGGGCCATCAAGGGAACACTGAAGCTTTCTTT. Translated: CASRSPGHQGNTEAFF. The chain combines TRBV6-2 or TRBV6-3 with TRBJ1-1; D is ambiguous. Between the trimmed V and J ends, which lost 6 bases and 1 base, there was a span of 18 bases. This CDR3 contains 16 residues. From germline, CDR1 is MNHEY and CDR2 SVGEGT.